This record covers a single TCR beta chain. This entry belongs to a study of blood T cell repertoires in COVID-19. The V gene lost 1 base and the J gene lost 6 bases, with 15 bases spanning the gap. This CDR3 spans 15 amino acids. The germline V gene has CDR1 SGHTA and CDR2 FQGNSA. TCRdb keeps only in-frame clones here, not all; method: immunoSEQ multiplex PCR. The table lists 290,000 or so clones, more than 85% of them singletons. The sequence derives from a man between 65 and 79 years old with acute or convalescent COVID-19. Sequencing was done on a sample of peripheral blood. The chain couples TRBV7-2 to TRBJ1-2; tentatively, D is TRBD1 (5 bases). CDR3 bases: TGTGCCAGCAGCTTAGGGGGAGGGGTCGGGCATGGCTACACCTTC. Amino acid sequence: CASSLGGGVGHGYTF.